This TCR beta chain came from a study of T cell repertoires in cytomegalovirus infection. Broader study findings: HLA-C-restricted CMV-specific TCR beta clonotypes were dominant in the ex vivo response.

TCRdb reprocessed the reads with MiXCR, giving one entry per CDR3 protein. The sample lists roughly 990,000 distinct CDR3 sequences; around 32% were seen once. This clonotype was counted ten times or more. Its target is not known. The source is a human donor in good health (CMV status not recorded). Some clones in this sample may be carry-over from other donors' samples. Sequenced here: cultured CD8+ T cells from PBMCs, sampled from culture after CMV antigen stimulation.

CDR3 protein: CASSELSWNINQPQHF. The CDR3 DNA follows: TGTGCCAGCAGTGAATTATCTTGGAACATCAATCAGCCCCAGCATTTT. The chain combines TRBV6-1 with TRBJ1-5; D gene uncertain. Trimming left V 2 bases short and J 3 bases short, with 14 bases between. The CDR3 is made up of 16 amino acids. Germline V CDR1 and CDR2: MNHNS, SASEGT.